The T cell receptor (beta chain) under discussion was sequenced for a study of CD8+CD57+ T cells in acquired aplastic anemia. The overall study: Mean DNA quantity obtained from sorted CD4+ and CD8+ cells was 3 to 3.5 ug.

Template material for TCR beta VDJ and CDR3 profiling consisted of genomic DNA. TCRdb reprocessed the reads via MiXCR and lists one record per CDR3 protein. This table holds approximately 300,000 distinct CDR3 sequences, about 50% found once. The CDR3 has 12 residues. The germline V and J ends were trimmed by 4 bases and 8 bases, with 12 bases remaining between them. Germline V lookup: CDR1 SQVTM, CDR2 ANQGSEA. By flow cytometry, patients selected for sequencing had shown an expansion of CD8+CD57+ cells. The specimen was sorted CD4+, CD8+, or CD8+CD57+ T cells (not recorded which) from PBMCs. The chain is built from TRBV29-1 and TRBJ1-5, with D unclear. The source of this sequence is a human donor with aplastic anemia. The CDR3 nucleotides are TGCAGCGTTGGGGGTTTGAATAAGCCCCAGCATTTT. Translated: CSVGGLNKPQHF.